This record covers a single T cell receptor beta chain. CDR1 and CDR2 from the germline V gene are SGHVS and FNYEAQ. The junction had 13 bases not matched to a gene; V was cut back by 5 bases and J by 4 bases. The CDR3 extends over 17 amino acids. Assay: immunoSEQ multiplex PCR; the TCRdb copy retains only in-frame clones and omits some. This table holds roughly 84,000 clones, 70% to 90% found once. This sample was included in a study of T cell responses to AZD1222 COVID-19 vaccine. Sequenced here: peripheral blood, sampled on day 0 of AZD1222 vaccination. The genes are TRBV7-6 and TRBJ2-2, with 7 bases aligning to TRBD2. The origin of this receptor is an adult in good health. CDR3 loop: CASSLARVAGRTGELFF. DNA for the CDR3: TGTGCCAGCAGCCTGGCCCGGGTAGCGGGTCGCACCGGGGAGCTGTTTTTT.